This entry describes one T cell receptor beta chain. This sample is part of a study of shared clonotypes between healthy human individuals. Those who donated were healthy HIV-negative adults, with no recent acute infections or vaccinations reported. The CDR3 spans 15 residues. V trimming: 4 bases; J trimming: 3 bases; junction bases outside the gene matches: 5. Germline V gene sequence: CDR1 SGHRS, CDR2 YFSETQ. Sequencing used immunoSEQ multiplex PCR; TCRdb keeps in-frame clones, though not all of them. The sample carries approximately 320,000 clones, around 74% recorded once. The source of this sequence is a young man in good health. Sequenced sample: memory CD4+ T cells sorted from blood. Subset meaning: CD45RA-negative fraction. This sequence joins TRBV5-1 and TRBJ1-5; 9 nucleotides align to TRBD1. The CDR3 nucleotides read TGCGCCAGCAGCCCGGACAGGGGCGACAATCAGCCCCAGCATTTT. This sequence encodes CASSPDRGDNQPQHF.